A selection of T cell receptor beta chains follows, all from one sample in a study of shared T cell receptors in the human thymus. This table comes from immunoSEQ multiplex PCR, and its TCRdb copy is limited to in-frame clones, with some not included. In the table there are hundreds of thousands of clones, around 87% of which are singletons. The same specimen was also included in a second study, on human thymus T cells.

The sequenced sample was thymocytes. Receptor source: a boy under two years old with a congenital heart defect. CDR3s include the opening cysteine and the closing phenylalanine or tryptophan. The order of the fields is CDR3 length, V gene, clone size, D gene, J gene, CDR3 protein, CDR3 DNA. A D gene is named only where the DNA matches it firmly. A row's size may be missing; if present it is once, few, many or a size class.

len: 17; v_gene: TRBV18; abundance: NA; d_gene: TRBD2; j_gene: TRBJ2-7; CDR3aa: CASSPHLRLAGVGEQYF; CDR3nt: TGTGCCAGCTCCCCCCACCTAAGACTAGCGGGAGTTGGCGAGCAGTACTTC
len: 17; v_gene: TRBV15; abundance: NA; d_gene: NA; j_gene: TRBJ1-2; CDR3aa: CATSRDPEQSLRYGYTF; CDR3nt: TGTGCCACCAGCAGAGACCCGGAACAGTCCCTTAGATATGGCTACACCTTC
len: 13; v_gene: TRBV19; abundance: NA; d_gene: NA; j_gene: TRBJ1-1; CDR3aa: CASHGGPGPEAFF; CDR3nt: TGTGCCAGTCATGGAGGACCAGGCCCTGAAGCTTTCTTT
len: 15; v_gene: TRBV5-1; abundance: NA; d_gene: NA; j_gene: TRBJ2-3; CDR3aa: CASSLETADTDTQYF; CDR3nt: TGCGCCAGCAGCTTGGAGACGGCGGATACAGATACGCAGTATTTT
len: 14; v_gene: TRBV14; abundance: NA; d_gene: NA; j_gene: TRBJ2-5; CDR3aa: CASSHPGDQETQYF; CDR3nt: TGTGCCAGCAGCCATCCAGGGGACCAAGAGACCCAGTACTTC
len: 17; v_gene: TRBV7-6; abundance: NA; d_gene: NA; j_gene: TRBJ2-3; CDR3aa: CASSKSEREPGADTQYF; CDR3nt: TGTGCCAGCAGCAAATCGGAACGGGAGCCCGGGGCAGATACGCAGTATTTT
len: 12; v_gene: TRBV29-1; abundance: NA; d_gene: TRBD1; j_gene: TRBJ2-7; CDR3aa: CSVAGTGGEQYF; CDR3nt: TGCAGCGTTGCTGGGACAGGGGGCGAGCAGTACTTC
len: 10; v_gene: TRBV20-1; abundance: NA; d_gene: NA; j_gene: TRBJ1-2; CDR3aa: CYSSNYGYTF; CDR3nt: TGCTACTCCTCTAACTATGGCTACACCTTC
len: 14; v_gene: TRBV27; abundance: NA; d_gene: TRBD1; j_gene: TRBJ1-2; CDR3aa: CASSAGTGGDGYTF; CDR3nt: TGTGCCAGCAGCGCCGGGACAGGGGGGGATGGCTACACCTTC
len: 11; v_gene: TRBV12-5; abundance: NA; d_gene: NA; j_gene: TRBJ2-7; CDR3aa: CASGSRGEQYF; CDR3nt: TGTGCTAGTGGTTCCCGAGGGGAGCAGTACTTC
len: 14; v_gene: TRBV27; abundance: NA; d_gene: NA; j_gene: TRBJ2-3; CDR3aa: CASSFRGDTDTQYF; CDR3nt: TGTGCCAGCAGTTTTCGGGGAGACACAGATACGCAGTATTTT
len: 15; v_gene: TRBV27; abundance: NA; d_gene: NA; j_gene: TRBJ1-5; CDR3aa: CASSPSGVSNQPQHF; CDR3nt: TGTGCCAGCAGCCCCTCCGGGGTTAGCAATCAGCCCCAGCATTTT
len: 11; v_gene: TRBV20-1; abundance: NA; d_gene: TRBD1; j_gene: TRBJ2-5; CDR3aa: CSALQGETQYF; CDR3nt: TGCAGTGCTTTACAGGGGGAGACCCAGTACTTC
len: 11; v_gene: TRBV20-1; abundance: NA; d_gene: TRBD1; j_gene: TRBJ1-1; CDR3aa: CSAPGQGIAFF; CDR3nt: TGCAGTGCTCCGGGACAGGGGATAGCTTTCTTT
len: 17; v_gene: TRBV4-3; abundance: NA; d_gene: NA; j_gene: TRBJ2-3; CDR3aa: CASSPRAGPTSTDTQYF; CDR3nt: TGCGCCAGCAGCCCCCGGGCGGGCCCGACTAGCACAGATACGCAGTATTTT
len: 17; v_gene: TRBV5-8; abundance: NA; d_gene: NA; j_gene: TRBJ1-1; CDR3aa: CASSPGHRRIMNTEAFF; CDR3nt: TGTGCCAGCAGCCCCGGACATAGGCGGATAATGAACACTGAAGCTTTCTTT
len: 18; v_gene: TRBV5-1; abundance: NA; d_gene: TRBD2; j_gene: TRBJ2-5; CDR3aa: CASSPTGTSGRGRETQYF; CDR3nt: TGCGCCAGCAGCCCGACCGGGACTAGCGGGAGAGGACGAGAGACCCAGTACTTC
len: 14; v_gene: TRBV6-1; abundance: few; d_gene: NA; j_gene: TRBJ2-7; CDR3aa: CASRPAGNSYEQYF; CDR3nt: TGTGCCAGCCGACCGGCAGGGAACTCCTACGAGCAGTACTTC
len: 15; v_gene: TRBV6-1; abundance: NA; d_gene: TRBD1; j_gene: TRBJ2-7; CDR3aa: CASSEPGQPTYEQYF; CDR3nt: TGTGCCAGCAGTGAGCCGGGACAGCCTACCTACGAGCAGTACTTC
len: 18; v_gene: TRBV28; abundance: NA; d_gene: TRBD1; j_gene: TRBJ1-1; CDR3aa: CASSLCEGQGNTNTEAFF; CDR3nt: TGTGCCAGCAGTTTATGCGAAGGACAGGGGAATACGAACACTGAAGCTTTCTTT
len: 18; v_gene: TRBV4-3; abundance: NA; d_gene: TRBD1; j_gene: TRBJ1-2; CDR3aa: CASSQEPGQGRPRGGYTF; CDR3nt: TGCGCCAGCAGCCAAGAACCGGGACAGGGGAGGCCCAGGGGTGGCTACACCTTC
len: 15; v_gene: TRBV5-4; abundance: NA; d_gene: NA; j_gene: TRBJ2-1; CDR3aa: CASSFESRSYNEQFF; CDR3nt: TGTGCCAGCAGCTTCGAGTCCCGCTCCTACAATGAGCAGTTCTTC
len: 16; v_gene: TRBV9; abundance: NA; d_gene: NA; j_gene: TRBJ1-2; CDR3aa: CASSVEEFGHRYGYTF; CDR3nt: TGTGCCAGCAGCGTAGAGGAATTCGGACACCGCTATGGCTACACCTTC
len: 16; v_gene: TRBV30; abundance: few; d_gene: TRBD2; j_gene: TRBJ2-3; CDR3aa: CAWSRSGAGGTDTQYF; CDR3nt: TGTGCCTGGAGTCGGTCCGGAGCGGGAGGCACAGATACGCAGTATTTT
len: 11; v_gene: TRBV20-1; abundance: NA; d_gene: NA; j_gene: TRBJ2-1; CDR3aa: CSARGAGEQFF; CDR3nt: TGCAGTGCTAGGGGGGCAGGTGAGCAGTTCTTC
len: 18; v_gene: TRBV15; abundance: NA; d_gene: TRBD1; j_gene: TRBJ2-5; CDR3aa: CATSRGTGTGGAGETQYF; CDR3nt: TGTGCCACCAGCAGAGGAACCGGGACAGGGGGCGCAGGAGAGACCCAGTACTTC
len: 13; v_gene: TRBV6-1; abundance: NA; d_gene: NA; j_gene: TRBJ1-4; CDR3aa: CASSTRGREKLFF; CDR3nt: TGTGCCAGCAGCACCCGGGGGAGGGAAAAACTGTTTTTT
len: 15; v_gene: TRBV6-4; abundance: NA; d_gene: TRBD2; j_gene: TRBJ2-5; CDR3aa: CASSVSGTSGETQYF; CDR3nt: TGTGCCAGCAGTGTTTCGGGAACTAGCGGAGAGACCCAGTACTTC
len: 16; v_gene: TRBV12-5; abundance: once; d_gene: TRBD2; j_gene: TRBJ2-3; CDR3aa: CASGLRASGRTDTQYF; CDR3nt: TGTGCTAGTGGTTTGCGGGCTAGCGGGCGCACAGATACGCAGTATTTT
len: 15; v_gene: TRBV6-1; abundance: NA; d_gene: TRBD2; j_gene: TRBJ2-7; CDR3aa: CASSEGGGVVYEQYF; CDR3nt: TGTGCCAGCAGTGAAGGGGGAGGGGTCGTATACGAGCAGTACTTC
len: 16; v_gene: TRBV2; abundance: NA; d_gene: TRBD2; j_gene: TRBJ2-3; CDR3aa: CASRRPSGRGSDTQYF; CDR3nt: TGTGCCAGCAGGAGACCTAGCGGGAGAGGGTCAGATACGCAGTATTTT
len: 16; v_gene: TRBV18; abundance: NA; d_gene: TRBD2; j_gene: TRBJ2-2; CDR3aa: CASSRTSGIWTGELFF; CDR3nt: TGTGCCAGCTCAAGGACTAGCGGGATCTGGACCGGGGAGCTGTTTTTT
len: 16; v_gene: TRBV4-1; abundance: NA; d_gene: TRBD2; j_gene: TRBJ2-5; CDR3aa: CASSRTIGRAGETQYF; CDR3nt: TGCGCCAGCAGCCGGACAATCGGGAGGGCCGGGGAGACCCAGTACTTC
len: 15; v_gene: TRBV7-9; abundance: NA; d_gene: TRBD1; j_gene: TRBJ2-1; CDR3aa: CASSLSQGTYNEQFF; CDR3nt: TGTGCCAGCAGCTTATCACAGGGGACCTACAATGAGCAGTTCTTC
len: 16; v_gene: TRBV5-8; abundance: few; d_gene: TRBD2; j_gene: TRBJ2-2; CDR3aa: CANPGRGRANTGELFF; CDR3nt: TGTGCCAACCCTGGGAGGGGACGCGCGAACACCGGGGAGCTGTTTTTT
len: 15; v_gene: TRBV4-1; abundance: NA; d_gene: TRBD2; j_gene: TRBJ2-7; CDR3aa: CASSQASSGPYEQYF; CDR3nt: TGCGCCAGCAGCCAAGCCTCTAGCGGTCCCTACGAGCAGTACTTC
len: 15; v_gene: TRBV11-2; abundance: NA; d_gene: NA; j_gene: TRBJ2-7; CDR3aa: CASTPPLLSSYEQYF; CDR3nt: TGTGCCAGCACCCCCCCGCTACTGAGCTCCTACGAGCAGTACTTC
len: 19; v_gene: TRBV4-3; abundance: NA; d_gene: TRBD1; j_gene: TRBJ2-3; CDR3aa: CASSMDRGQPRLRTDTQYF; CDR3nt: TGCGCCAGCAGCATGGACAGGGGCCAACCCCGGTTGCGCACAGATACGCAGTATTTT
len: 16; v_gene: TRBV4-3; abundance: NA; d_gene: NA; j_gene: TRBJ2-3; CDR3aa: CASSLLGWLSTDTQYF; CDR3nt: TGCGCCAGCAGCCTACTCGGGTGGCTATCCACAGATACGCAGTATTTT
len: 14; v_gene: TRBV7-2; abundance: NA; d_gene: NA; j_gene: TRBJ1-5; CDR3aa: CASSLDAGDQPQHF; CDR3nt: TGTGCCAGCAGCTTAGACGCCGGAGATCAGCCCCAGCATTTT
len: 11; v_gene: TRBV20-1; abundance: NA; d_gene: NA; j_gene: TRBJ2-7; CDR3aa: CSRQVRYEQYF; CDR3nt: TGCAGCCGACAGGTCCGCTACGAGCAGTACTTC
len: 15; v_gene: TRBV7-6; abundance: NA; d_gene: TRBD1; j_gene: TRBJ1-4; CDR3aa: CASSTRGTGDEKLFF; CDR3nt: TGTGCCAGCAGTACCCGGGGGACAGGGGATGAAAAACTGTTTTTT
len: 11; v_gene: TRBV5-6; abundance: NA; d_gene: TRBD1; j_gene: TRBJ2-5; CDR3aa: CASSGPGQEYF; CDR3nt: TGTGCCAGCAGCGGTCCGGGACAGGAGTACTTC
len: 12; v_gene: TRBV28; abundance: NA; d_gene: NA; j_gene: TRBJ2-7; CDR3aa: CASSRGIHEQYF; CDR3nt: TGTGCCAGCAGCAGGGGCATCCACGAGCAGTACTTC
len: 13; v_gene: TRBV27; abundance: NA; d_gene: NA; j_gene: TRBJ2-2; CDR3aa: CASGGHARGELFF; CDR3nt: TGTGCCAGCGGGGGCCACGCACGCGGGGAGCTGTTTTTT
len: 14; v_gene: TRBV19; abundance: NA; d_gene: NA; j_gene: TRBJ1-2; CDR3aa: CASIARTAHYGYTF; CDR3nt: TGTGCCAGTATAGCCCGGACAGCCCACTATGGCTACACCTTC
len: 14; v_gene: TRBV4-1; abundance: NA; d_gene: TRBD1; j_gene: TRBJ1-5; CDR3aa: CASSHRDRGQPQHF; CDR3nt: TGCGCCAGCAGCCACCGGGACAGGGGTCAGCCCCAGCATTTT
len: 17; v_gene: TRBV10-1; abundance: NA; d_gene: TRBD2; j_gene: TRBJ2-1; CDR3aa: CASSESKGLAEDNEQFF; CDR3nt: TGCGCCAGCAGTGAGTCGAAAGGACTAGCGGAAGACAATGAGCAGTTCTTC
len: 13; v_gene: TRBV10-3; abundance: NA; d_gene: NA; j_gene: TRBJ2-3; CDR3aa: CAITGDGTDTQYF; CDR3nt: TGTGCCATCACAGGGGACGGCACAGATACGCAGTATTTT
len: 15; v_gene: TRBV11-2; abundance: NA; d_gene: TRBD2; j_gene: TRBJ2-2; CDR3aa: CASSWTSGNTGELFF; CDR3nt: TGTGCCAGCAGCTGGACTAGCGGGAACACCGGGGAGCTGTTTTTT
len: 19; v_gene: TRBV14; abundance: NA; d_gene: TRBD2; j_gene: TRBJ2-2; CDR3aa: CASNPSAIAGARNTGELFF; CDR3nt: TGTGCCAGCAATCCATCGGCGATAGCGGGAGCGAGGAACACCGGGGAGCTGTTTTTT
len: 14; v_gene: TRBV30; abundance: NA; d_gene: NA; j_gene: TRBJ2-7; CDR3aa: CAWSVMGTHYEQYF; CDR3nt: TGTGCCTGGAGTGTGATGGGGACTCACTACGAGCAGTACTTC
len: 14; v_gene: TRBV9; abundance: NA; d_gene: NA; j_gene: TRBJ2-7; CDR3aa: CASSKSGGRLEQYF; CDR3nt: TGTGCCAGCAGTAAAAGCGGAGGGCGGCTCGAGCAGTACTTC
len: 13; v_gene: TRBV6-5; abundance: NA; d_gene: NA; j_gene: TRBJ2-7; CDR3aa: CASSPRFPYEQYF; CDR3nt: TGTGCCAGCAGCCCGCGGTTCCCCTACGAGCAGTACTTC
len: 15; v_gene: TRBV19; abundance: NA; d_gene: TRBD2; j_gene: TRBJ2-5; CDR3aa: CASSCGLAGEETQYF; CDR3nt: TGTGCCAGTAGTTGTGGACTAGCGGGGGAAGAGACCCAGTACTTC
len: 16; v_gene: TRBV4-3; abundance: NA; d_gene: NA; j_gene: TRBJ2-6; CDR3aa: CASSRNRASGANVLTF; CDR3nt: TGCGCCAGCAGCCGTAATCGCGCGTCTGGGGCCAACGTCCTGACTTTC
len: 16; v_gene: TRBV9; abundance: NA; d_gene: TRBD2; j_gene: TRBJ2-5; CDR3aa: CASSVGLLAGQETQYF; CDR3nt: TGTGCCAGCAGCGTTGGGCTTCTAGCGGGACAAGAGACCCAGTACTTC
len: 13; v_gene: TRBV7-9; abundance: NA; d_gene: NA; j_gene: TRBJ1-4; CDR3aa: CASSFGAVEKLFF; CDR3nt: TGTGCCAGCAGCTTTGGGGCGGTAGAAAAACTGTTTTTT